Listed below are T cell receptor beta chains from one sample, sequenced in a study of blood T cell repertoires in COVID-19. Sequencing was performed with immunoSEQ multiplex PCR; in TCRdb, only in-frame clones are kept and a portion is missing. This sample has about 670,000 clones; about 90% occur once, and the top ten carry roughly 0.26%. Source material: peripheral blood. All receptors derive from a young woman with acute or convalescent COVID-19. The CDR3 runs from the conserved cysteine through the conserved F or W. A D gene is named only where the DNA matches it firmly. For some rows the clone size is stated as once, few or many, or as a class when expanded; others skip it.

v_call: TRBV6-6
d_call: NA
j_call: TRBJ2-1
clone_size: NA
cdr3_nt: TGTGCCAGCAGTTTGGGCATGAGCTCCTACAATGAGCAGTTCTTC
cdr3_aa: CASSLGMSSYNEQFF

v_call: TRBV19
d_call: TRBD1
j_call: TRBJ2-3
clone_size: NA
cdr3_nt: TGTGCCAGTAGTAAGTGGGACAGGCACACAGATACGCAGTATTTT
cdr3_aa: CASSKWDRHTDTQYF

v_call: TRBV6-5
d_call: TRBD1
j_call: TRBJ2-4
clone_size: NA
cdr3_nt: TGTGCCAGCAGTCTACACAGGGGTTTACGGAACATTCAGTACTTC
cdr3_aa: CASSLHRGLRNIQYF

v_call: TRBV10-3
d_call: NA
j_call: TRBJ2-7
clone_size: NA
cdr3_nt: TGTGCCATCCAACAGGGCTCCTACGAGCAGTACTTC
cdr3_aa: CAIQQGSYEQYF

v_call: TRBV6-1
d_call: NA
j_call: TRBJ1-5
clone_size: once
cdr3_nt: TGTGCCAGCAGTGAAAACAGAAAGCTCAATCAGCCCCAGCATTTT
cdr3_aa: CASSENRKLNQPQHF

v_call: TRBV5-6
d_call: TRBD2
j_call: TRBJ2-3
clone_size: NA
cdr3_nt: TGTGCCAGCAGCTTCGGGGGGGCAGATACGCAGTATTTT
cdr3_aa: CASSFGGADTQYF

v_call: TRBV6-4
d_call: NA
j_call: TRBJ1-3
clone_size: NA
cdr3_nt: TGTGCCAGCAGGTGCAGGGAAAACACCATATATTTT
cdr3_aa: CASRCRENTIYF

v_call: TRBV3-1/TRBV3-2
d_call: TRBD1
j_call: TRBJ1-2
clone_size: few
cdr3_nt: TGTGCCAGCAGCGAGATGCGGTCCGGGACAGGGGCTTCTGGCTACACCTTC
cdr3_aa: CASSEMRSGTGASGYTF

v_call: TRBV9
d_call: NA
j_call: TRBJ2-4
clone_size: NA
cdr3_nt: TGTGCCAGCAGCGTGGGGGGACCGGTAGCCAAAAACATTCAGTACTTC
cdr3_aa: CASSVGGPVAKNIQYF

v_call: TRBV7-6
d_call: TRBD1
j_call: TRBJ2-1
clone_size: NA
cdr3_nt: TGTGCCAGCAGCTTAGCGCCCTCACAGGGGGCGTGGGACAATGAGCAGTTCTTC
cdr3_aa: CASSLAPSQGAWDNEQFF

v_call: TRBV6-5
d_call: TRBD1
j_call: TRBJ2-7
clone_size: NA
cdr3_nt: TGTGCCAGCAGAAGACAGGGTCGCTCCTACGAGCAGTACTTC
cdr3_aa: CASRRQGRSYEQYF

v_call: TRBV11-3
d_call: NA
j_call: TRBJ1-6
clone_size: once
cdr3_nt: TGTGCCAGCAGCTCCTCCAGCTCCTATAATTCACCCCTCCACTTT
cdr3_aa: CASSSSSSYNSPLHF

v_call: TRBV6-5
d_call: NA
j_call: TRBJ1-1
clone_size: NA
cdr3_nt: TGTGCCAGCAGTTTCCTCCTGTCTAGAGCTGAAGCTTTCTTT
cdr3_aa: CASSFLLSRAEAFF

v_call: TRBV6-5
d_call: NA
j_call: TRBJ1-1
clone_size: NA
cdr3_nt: TGTGCCAGCAGCCATGACAGTGAAGCTTTCTTT
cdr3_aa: CASSHDSEAFF

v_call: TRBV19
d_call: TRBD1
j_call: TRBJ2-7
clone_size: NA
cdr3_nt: TGTGCCAGTAGAATGGGGGACAGCTCGTACTACGAGCAGTACTTC
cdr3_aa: CASRMGDSSYYEQYF

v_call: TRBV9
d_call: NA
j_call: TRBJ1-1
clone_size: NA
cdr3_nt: TGTGCCAGCAGCGTAGTGGGGCGGGGGACGAACACTGAAGCTTTCTTT
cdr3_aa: CASSVVGRGTNTEAFF

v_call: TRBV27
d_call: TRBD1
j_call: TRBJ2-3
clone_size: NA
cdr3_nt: TGTGCCAGCAGTTTAGACAGGGCCAATACGCAGTATTTT
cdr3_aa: CASSLDRANTQYF

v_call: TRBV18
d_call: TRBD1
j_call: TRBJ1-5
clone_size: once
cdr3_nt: TGTGCCAGCTCACGGACAGGGAGTAATCAGCCCCAGCATTTT
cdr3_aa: CASSRTGSNQPQHF

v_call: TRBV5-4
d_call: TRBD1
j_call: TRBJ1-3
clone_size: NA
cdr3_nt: TGTGCCAGCAGCTACGGGACAGCAAGAAACACCATATATTTT
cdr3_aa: CASSYGTARNTIYF

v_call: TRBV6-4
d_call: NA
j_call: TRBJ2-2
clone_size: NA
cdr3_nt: TGTGCCAGCAGTGACTCCGACACCGGGGAGCTGTTTTTT
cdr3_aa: CASSDSDTGELFF

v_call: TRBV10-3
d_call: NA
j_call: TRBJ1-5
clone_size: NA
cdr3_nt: TGTGCCATCAGTGAGTCAGCAGGGTTGAATCAGCCCCAGCATTTT
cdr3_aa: CAISESAGLNQPQHF

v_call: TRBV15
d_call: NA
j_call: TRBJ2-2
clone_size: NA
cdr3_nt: TGTGCCACCAGCAATAGACAGGACACCGGGGAGCTGTTTTTT
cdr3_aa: CATSNRQDTGELFF

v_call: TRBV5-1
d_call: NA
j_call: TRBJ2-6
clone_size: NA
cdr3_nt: TGCGCCAGCAGCCTGGGAGAGGCTGGGGCCAACGTCCTGACTTTC
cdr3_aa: CASSLGEAGANVLTF

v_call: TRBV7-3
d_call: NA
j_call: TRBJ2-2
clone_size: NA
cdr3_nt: TGTGCCAGCAGGAAAGGGGCCTTCGCGAACACCGGGGAGCTGTTTTTT
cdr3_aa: CASRKGAFANTGELFF

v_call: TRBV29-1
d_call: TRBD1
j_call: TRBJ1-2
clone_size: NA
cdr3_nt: TGCAGCGTTAGAAACCCCGACAGGGGGAATAGGTATGGCTACACCTTC
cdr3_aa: CSVRNPDRGNRYGYTF

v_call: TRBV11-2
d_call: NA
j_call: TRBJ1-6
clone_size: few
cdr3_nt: TGTGCCAGCAGCTTAGTGGACATCAATTCACCCCTCCACTTT
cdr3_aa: CASSLVDINSPLHF

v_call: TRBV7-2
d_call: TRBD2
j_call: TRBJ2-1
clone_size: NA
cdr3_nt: TGTGCCAGCAGCTTAGCCCAGCGGGGGTCCTATGAGCAGTTCTTC
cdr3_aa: CASSLAQRGSYEQFF

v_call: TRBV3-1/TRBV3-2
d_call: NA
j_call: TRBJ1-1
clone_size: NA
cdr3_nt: TGTGCCAGCAGCCAAGAATTCGGTACTGAAGCTTTCTTT
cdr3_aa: CASSQEFGTEAFF

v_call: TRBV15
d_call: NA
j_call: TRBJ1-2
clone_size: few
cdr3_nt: TGTGCCACCAGCAGAGCCGGAGGCCGCCGTAACTATGGCTACACCTTC
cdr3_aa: CATSRAGGRRNYGYTF

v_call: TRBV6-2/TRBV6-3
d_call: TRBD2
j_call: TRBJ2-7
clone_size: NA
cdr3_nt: TGTGCCAGCAGTTCCCCCTTTAGCGGGGTCGAGCAGTACTTC
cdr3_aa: CASSSPFSGVEQYF

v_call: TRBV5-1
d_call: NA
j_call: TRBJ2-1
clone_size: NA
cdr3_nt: TGCGCCAGCAGCTCCGTTGCAGGGACATCGGGGGAGCAGTTCTTC
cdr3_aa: CASSSVAGTSGEQFF